This T cell receptor beta chain was recovered during a study of molecular identifiers for immune sequencing clone quantification. The CDR3 is 17 residues long. The V end lost 3 bases, the J end lost 5 bases, and 23 bases lay between the germline ends. Germline V CDR1 and CDR2: KGHSH, LQKENI. Previously described methods and listed TCR primers produced bulk TCR libraries. Each CDR3 protein is one row after TCRdb ran MiXCR on the PCR reads. The table shows 250,000 to 400,000 distinct CDR3 sequences, with about a fifth occurring only once. Whole-study results and caveats: Shared barcodes on identical TCR molecules could underestimate the sizes of highly expanded clones. Clones carrying above 20 RNA copies accounted for over 98% of effector molecules, under 1% in naive cells.

Comments on this clonotype: As yet, its antigen is unknown.

This rearrangement joins TRBV18 to TRBJ2-7; tentative D call: TRBD2 (6 bases). This TCR derives from a human donor in good health. Some libraries in this study had Jurkat cell RNA spiked in. Source material: naive CD8+ T cells from blood, with Jurkat cell RNA spiked in. Subset in this sample: FACS-sorted CD8+CD4-CCR7+CD45RA+ naive T cells. Here the CDR3 DNA reads TGTGCCAGCTCACCCCAGGACTCAACGGGAGAGGGCGACGAGCAGTACTTC. It yields the protein CASSPQDSTGEGDEQYF. Full variable domain (remainder filled in from reference TRBV18 and TRBJ2-7): NAGVMQNPRHLVRRRGQEARLRCSPMKGHSHVYWYRQLPEEGLKFMVYLQKENIIDESGMPKERFSAEFPKEGPSILRIQQVVRGDSAAYFCASSPQDSTGEGDEQYFGPGTRLTVT.